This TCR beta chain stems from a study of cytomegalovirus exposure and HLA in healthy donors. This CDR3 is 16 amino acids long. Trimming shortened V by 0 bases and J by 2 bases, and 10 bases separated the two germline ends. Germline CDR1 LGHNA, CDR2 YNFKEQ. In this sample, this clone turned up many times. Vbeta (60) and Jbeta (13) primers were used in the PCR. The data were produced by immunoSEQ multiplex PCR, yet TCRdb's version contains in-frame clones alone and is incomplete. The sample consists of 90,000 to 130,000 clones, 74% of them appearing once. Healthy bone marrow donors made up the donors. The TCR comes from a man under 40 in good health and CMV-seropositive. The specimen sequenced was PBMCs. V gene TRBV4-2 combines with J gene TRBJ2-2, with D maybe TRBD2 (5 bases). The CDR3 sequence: CASSQERATNTGELFF. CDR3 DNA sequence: TGTGCCAGCAGCCAAGAGCGGGCCACCAACACCGGGGAGCTGTTTTTT.